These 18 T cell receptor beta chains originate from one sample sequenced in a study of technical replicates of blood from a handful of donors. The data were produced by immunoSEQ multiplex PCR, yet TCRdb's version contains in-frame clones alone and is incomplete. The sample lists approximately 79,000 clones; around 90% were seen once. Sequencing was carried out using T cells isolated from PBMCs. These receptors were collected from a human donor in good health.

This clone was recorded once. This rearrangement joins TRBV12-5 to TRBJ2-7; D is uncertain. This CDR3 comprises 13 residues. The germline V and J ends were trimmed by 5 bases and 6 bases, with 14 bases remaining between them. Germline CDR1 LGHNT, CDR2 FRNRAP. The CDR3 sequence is CASGAGSPSEQYF. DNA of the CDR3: TGTGCTAGTGGTGCAGGATCGCCGAGCGAGCAGTACTTC.

CDR3 nucleotides: TGTGCCAGCAGTGAAGTCCATATGGTGAGCACTGAAGCTTTCTTT. It codes for CASSEVHMVSTEAFF. This chain joins TRBV6-1 and TRBJ1-1, with D hard to call. V lost 1 base and J lost 4, with 13 bases in between. This CDR3 has 15 residues. The germline V gene has CDR1 MNHNS and CDR2 SASEGT.

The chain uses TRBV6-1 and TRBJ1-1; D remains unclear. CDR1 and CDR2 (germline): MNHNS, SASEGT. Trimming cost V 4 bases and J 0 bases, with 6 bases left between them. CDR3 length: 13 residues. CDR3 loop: CASSGLMNTEAFF. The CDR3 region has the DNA TGTGCCAGCAGTGGACTTATGAACACTGAAGCTTTCTTT.

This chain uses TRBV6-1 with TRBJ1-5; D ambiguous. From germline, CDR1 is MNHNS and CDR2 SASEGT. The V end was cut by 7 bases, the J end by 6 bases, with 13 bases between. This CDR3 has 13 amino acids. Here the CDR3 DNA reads TGTGCCAGCATAACAGCTCAAGGTCAGCCCCAGCATTTT. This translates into CASITAQGQPQHF.

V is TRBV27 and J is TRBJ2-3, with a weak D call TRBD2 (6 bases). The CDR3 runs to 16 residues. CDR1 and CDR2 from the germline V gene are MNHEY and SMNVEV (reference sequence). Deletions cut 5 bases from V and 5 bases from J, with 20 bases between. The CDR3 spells CASSELAAIGGDTQYF. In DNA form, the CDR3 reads TGTGCCAGCAGTGAATTAGCGGCCATCGGTGGAGATACGCAGTATTTT.

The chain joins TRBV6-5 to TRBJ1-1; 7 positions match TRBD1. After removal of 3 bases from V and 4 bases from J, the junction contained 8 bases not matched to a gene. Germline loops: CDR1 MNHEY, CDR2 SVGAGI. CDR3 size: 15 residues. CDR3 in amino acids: CASSYGEGAGTEAFF. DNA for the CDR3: TGTGCCAGCAGTTATGGAGAGGGGGCAGGCACTGAAGCTTTCTTT.

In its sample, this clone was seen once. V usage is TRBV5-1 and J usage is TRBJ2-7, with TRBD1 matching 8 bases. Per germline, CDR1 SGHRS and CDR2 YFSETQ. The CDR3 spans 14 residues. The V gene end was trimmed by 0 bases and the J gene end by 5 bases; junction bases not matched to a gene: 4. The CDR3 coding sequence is TGCGCCAGCAGCTTGGTTCAGGGGGCGGACGAGCAGTACTTC. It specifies CASSLVQGADEQYF.

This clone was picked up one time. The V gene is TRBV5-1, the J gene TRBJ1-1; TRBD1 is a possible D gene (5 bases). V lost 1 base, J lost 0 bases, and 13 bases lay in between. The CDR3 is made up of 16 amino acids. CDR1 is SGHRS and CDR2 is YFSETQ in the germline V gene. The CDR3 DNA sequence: TGCGCCAGCAGCTTGTTGGGGGACTACATGAACACTGAAGCTTTCTTT. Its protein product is CASSLLGDYMNTEAFF.

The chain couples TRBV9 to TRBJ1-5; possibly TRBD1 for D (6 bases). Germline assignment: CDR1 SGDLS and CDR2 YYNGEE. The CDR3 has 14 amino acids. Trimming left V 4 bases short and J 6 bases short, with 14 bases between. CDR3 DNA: TGTGCCAGCAGCCTAGGGGGAGAATTTCAGCCCCAGCATTTT. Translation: CASSLGGEFQPQHF.

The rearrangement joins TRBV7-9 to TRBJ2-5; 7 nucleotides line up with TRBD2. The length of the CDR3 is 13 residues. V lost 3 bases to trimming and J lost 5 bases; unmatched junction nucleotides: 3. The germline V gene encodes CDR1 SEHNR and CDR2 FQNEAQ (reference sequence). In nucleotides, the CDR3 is TGTGCCAGCAGCTTGGGACTAACGGAGACCCAGTACTTC. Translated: CASSLGLTETQYF.

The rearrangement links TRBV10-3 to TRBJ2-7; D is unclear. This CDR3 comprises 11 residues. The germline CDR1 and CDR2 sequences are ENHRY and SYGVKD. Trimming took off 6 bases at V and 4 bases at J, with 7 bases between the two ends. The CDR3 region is CAISSSYEQYF. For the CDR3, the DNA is TGTGCCATCAGCTCTTCTTACGAGCAGTACTTC.

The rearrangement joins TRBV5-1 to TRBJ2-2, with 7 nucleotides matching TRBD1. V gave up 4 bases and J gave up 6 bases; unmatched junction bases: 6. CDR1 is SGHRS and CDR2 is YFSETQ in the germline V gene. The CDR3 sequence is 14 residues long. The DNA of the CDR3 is TGCGCCAGCAGCGAGAGACAGGGTCCCGGGGAGCTGTTTTTT. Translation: CASSERQGPGELFF.

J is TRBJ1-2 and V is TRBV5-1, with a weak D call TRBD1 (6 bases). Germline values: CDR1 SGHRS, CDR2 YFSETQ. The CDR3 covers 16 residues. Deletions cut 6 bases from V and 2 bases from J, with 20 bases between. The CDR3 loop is CASNPFAGTTNYGYTF. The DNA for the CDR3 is TGCGCCAGCAACCCTTTTGCCGGGACAACAAACTATGGCTACACCTTC. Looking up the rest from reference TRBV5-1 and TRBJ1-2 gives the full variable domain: KAGVTQTPRYLIKTRGQQVTLSCSPISGHRSVSWYQQTPGQGLQFLFEYFSETQRNKGNFPGRFSGRQFSNSRSEMNVSTLELGDSALYLCASNPFAGTTNYGYTFGSGTRLTVV.

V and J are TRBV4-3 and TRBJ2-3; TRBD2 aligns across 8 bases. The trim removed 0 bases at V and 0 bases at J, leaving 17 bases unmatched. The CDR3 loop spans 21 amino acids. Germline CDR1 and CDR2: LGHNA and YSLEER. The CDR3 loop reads CASSQDTQGGAGGISTDTQYF. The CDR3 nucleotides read TGCGCCAGCAGCCAAGATACTCAGGGAGGCGCGGGAGGAATAAGCACAGATACGCAGTATTTT.

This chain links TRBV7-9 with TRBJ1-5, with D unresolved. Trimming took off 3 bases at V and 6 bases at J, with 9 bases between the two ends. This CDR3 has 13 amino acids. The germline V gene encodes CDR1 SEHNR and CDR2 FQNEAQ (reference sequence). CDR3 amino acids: CASSFGEIQPQHF. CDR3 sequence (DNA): TGTGCCAGCAGCTTCGGGGAAATTCAGCCCCAGCATTTT.

CDR3 protein: CAWSVPRANEQFF. DNA for the CDR3: TGTGCCTGGAGTGTACCTAGAGCTAATGAGCAGTTCTTC. The chain couples TRBV30 to TRBJ2-1; the D is unclear. The germline gives CDR1 GTSNPN, CDR2 SVGIG (reference sequence). The CDR3 consists of 13 residues. The ends were cut back, 0 bases at V and 7 bases at J, with 10 bases in the middle. Full variable domain (rest looked up from reference TRBV30 and TRBJ2-1): SQTIHQWPATLVQPVGSPLSLECTVEGTSNPNLYWYRQAAGRGLQLLFYSVGIGQISSEVPQNLSASRPQDRQFILSSKKLLLSDSGFYLCAWSVPRANEQFFGPGTRLTVL.

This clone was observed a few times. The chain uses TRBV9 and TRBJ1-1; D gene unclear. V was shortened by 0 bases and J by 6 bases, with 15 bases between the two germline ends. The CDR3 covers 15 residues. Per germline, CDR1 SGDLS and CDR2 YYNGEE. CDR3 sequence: CASSVDPGYTSEAFF. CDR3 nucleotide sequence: TGTGCCAGCAGCGTAGACCCGGGATATACTTCTGAAGCTTTCTTT.

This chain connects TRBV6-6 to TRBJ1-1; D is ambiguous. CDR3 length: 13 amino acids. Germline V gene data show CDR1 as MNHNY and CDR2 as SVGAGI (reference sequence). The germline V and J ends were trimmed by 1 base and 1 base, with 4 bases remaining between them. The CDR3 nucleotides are TGTGCCAGCAGTTACTACGGGAACACTGAAGCTTTCTTT. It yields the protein CASSYYGNTEAFF.